The entry below gives a single TCR beta chain sequence along with its context. This sample stems from a study of blood T cell repertoires in COVID-19. Turning to the study itself: Acute and convalescent COVID-19 samples came from the United States, Italy and Spain. T cells, B-cell-depleted T cells, or PBMCs provided the cDNA or gDNA that served as material.

In the study's own analysis: For nucleated cells, counts were estimated from reference gene primer amplification. Clones were sequenced by immunoSEQ multiplex PCR, and TCRdb holds only the in-frame ones, with some missing. The DNA gave D and trimming, while V, J and clone size come from that table. The table lists nearly 50,000 clones, about 88% of them singletons. The CDR3 is 13 amino acids. The germline V and J ends were trimmed by 11 bases and 5 bases, with 18 bases remaining between them. Germline V gene data show CDR1 as KGHSH and CDR2 as LQKENI. The receptor comes from a man aged 40-50 years with active COVID-19. The chain uses TRBV18 and TRBJ1-1, with a possible D match to TRBD1 (6 bases). Sequencing was performed on peripheral blood. Written as DNA, the CDR3 is TGTGCCGGCCGGACAGCTCAGGGTACTGAAGCTTTCTTT. Protein sequence: CAGRTAQGTEAFF.